A selection of T cell receptor beta chains follows, all from one sample in a study of Graves' ophthalmopathy and Graves' hyperthyroidism. TCRdb passed the multiplex PCR reads through MiXCR, listing each CDR3 protein once. The data show approximately 410,000 distinct CDR3 sequences, approximately 15% seen once. Specimen: peripheral blood. These receptors came from a woman younger than 30 with stable Graves' hyperthyroidism. CDR3s include the opening cysteine and the closing phenylalanine or tryptophan. The order of the fields is V gene, clone size, D gene, J gene, CDR3 protein, CDR3 DNA. A D gene is named only where the DNA matches it firmly. The listing skips clone size in some rows; elsewhere it reads once, few, many or a size class.

>TRBV20-1|.|.|TRBJ1-2
CSARERGRGALDGYTF
TGCAGTGCTAGAGAGAGGGGAAGGGGGGCGTTGGATGGCTACACCTTC
>TRBV7-6|many|.|TRBJ2-5
CASSLWAAYQRRETQYF
TGTGCCAGCAGCTTGTGGGCCGCTTACCAACGGCGAGAGACCCAGTACTTC
>TRBV27|many|TRBD1|TRBJ1-2
CASTPGSEQGPNYGYTF
TGTGCCAGCACCCCGGGTTCGGAACAGGGGCCTAACTATGGCTACACCTTC
>TRBV7-8|.|TRBD1|TRBJ1-1
CASSLTRSAGGRNTEAFF
TGTGCCAGCAGCTTAACCCGGTCGGCAGGGGGTCGGAACACTGAAGCTTTCTTT
>TRBV6-4|many|.|TRBJ1-6
CASSAGDNSPLHF
TGTGCCAGCAGTGCGGGGGATAATTCACCCCTCCACTTT
>TRBV6-2/TRBV6-3|many|TRBD1|TRBJ1-5
CASSYSPGQEIGSNQPQHF
TGTGCCAGCAGTTACTCGCCGGGACAGGAAATTGGTAGCAATCAGCCCCAGCATTTT
>TRBV6-5|few|.|TRBJ2-4
CASSSETPRGIQYF
TGTGCCAGCAGTTCGGAGACACCAAGGGGCATTCAGTACTTC
>TRBV7-9|many|.|TRBJ1-1
CASRPTGRLNTEAFF
TGTGCCAGCAGACCGACGGGGAGGCTGAACACTGAAGCTTTCTTT
>TRBV9|.|.|TRBJ2-5
CASSGGGPGETQYF
TGTGCCAGCAGCGGGGGTGGGCCTGGAGAGACCCAGTACTTC
>TRBV28|few|.|TRBJ1-1
CASRAGGRLNTEAFF
TGTGCCAGCCGAGCCGGGGGCCGTTTGAACACTGAAGCTTTCTTT
>TRBV19|few|.|TRBJ1-5
CASQPRASNQPQHF
TGTGCCAGCCAGCCCCGGGCTAGCAATCAGCCCCAGCATTTT
>TRBV15|.|TRBD1|TRBJ1-5
CATSSPGDRDSNQPQHF
TGTGCCACCAGCAGCCCCGGTGACAGGGACAGCAATCAGCCCCAGCATTTT
>TRBV19|.|.|TRBJ2-4
CASSRAGGKNIQYF
TGTGCCAGTAGTCGGGCAGGCGGCAAAAACATTCAGTACTTC
>TRBV6-5|many|.|TRBJ1-1
CASTPGGTMNTEAFF
TGTGCCAGCACCCCTGGGGGTACCATGAACACTGAAGCTTTCTTT
>TRBV6-5|many|.|TRBJ1-1
CASSPRENTEAFF
TGTGCCAGCAGTCCTAGAGAGAACACTGAAGCTTTCTTT
>TRBV6-1|.|.|TRBJ1-1
CASTKQGGGTEAFF
TGTGCCAGCACGAAACAGGGCGGAGGAACTGAAGCTTTCTTT
>TRBV5-1|few|TRBD1|TRBJ2-5
CASSLEALQGETQYF
TGCGCCAGCAGCTTGGAAGCTTTACAGGGGGAGACCCAGTACTTC
>TRBV18|.|.|TRBJ1-2
CASSRNRDGYTF
TGTGCCAGCTCACGAAACAGGGATGGCTACACCTTC
>TRBV29-1|many|.|TRBJ1-1
CSVGTGEAFF
TGCAGCGTTGGGACGGGTGAAGCTTTCTTT
>TRBV5-1|.|.|TRBJ1-1
CASSGTGKNTEAFF
TGCGCCAGCAGCGGGACGGGAAAGAACACTGAAGCTTTCTTT
>TRBV12-3/TRBV12-4|many|.|TRBJ1-2
CASSFGVPYGYTF
TGTGCCAGCAGTTTTGGAGTACCCTATGGCTACACCTTC
>TRBV7-8|many|.|TRBJ1-5
CASSLTGGPYSNQPQHF
TGTGCCAGCAGCCTTACGGGGGGGCCTTATAGCAATCAGCCCCAGCATTTT
>TRBV14|many|.|TRBJ2-7
CASSQISRRYEQYF
TGTGCCAGCAGCCAAATAAGCAGGCGCTACGAGCAGTACTTC
>TRBV7-6|.|.|TRBJ1-2
CASSLGGYKANYGYTF
TGTGCCAGCAGCTTAGGAGGGTATAAAGCTAACTATGGCTACACCTTC
>TRBV10-2|.|TRBD1|TRBJ2-7
CASSGVALGGSGEQYF
TGCGCCAGCAGTGGGGTAGCCCTAGGGGGCTCGGGGGAGCAGTACTTC
>TRBV12-3/TRBV12-4|many|.|TRBJ1-2
CASNRSGRANYGYTF
TGTGCCAGCAACAGATCAGGTCGAGCTAACTATGGCTACACCTTC
>TRBV20-1|.|.|TRBJ2-2
CSASGGAYRELFF
TGCAGTGCTAGTGGTGGAGCATACCGGGAGCTGTTTTTT
>TRBV6-5|.|TRBD2|TRBJ2-2
CASSYQRDGRNTGELFF
TGTGCCAGCAGTTACCAGCGGGACGGGAGGAACACCGGGGAGCTGTTTTTT
>TRBV6-2/TRBV6-3|many|TRBD2|TRBJ2-4
CASSYSGGGASKNIQYF
TGTGCCAGCAGTTACAGTGGCGGGGGGGCGTCCAAAAACATTCAGTACTTC
>TRBV25-1|many|TRBD1|TRBJ1-2
CASSELSTGADYGYTF
TGTGCCAGCAGTGAATTATCGACAGGGGCCGACTATGGCTACACCTTC
>TRBV7-8|many|.|TRBJ1-1
CASSLGRLGLAVNTEAFF
TGTGCCAGCAGCTTAGGCCGCTTGGGGCTCGCGGTGAACACTGAAGCTTTCTTT
>TRBV12-3/TRBV12-4|many|TRBD1|TRBJ2-5
CASSFFQGVKETQYF
TGTGCCAGCAGTTTCTTCCAGGGGGTGAAAGAGACCCAGTACTTC
>TRBV9|.|.|TRBJ1-1
CASSVGVGGENTEAFF
TGTGCCAGCAGCGTGGGGGTCGGAGGAGAGAACACTGAAGCTTTCTTT
>TRBV9|.|.|TRBJ2-7
CASSSRDWAYEQYF
TGTGCCAGCAGCTCCCGGGACTGGGCCTACGAGCAGTACTTC
>TRBV12-3/TRBV12-4|.|TRBD2|TRBJ2-7
CASSSGTSGRNYEQYF
TGTGCCAGCAGTTCCGGGACTAGCGGGAGGAACTACGAGCAGTACTTC
>TRBV9|.|.|TRBJ1-1
CASSPDTGPAEAFF
TGTGCCAGCAGCCCCGATACAGGCCCAGCTGAAGCTTTCTTT